Listed below are T cell receptor beta chains from one sample, sequenced in a study of blood T cell repertoires in COVID-19. The assay was immunoSEQ multiplex PCR, and TCRdb's table has in-frame clones only and misses some. The table lists about 160,000 clones, approximately 80% of them singletons. Sequencing input: peripheral blood. The receptors derive from a woman in her thirties or forties with COVID-19, enrolled during active disease. Both conserved end residues are part of each CDR3. D genes are given only for firm matches. Where a row states a size, it is once, few, many or the class of an expanded clone; other rows omit it.

TGCGCCAGCAGTGAGTCCGGCGGTGATTCCTACGAGCAGTACTTC | CASSESGGDSYEQYF | . | . | TRBJ2-7 | TRBV10-2 | 15
TGTGCCAGCAGCCAACAAGGGGGCGGCGAAGCTTTCTTT | CASSQQGGGEAFF | TRBD1 | few | TRBJ1-1 | TRBV3-1/TRBV3-2 | 13
TGTGCCAGCAGTTCTCCCGGGAGAGAGACCCAGTACTTC | CASSSPGRETQYF | . | . | TRBJ2-5 | TRBV28 | 13
TGTGCCAGCAGCTTAGCTGCGGGGAACACCGGGGAGCTGTTTTTT | CASSLAAGNTGELFF | . | . | TRBJ2-2 | TRBV7-6 | 15
TGTGCCAGCAGCCAGGGACAGTCGGGGTCGTCACCCCTCCACTTT | CASSQGQSGSSPLHF | TRBD1 | . | TRBJ1-6 | TRBV3-1/TRBV3-2 | 15
TGTGCTAGTGGTCTCGGGACTAGCGGTAACAATGAGCAGTTCTTC | CASGLGTSGNNEQFF | TRBD2 | . | TRBJ2-1 | TRBV12-5 | 15
TGTGCCAGCAGTCAGGACAGGGGGCTCAGTGAAGCTTTCTTT | CASSQDRGLSEAFF | TRBD1 | . | TRBJ1-1 | TRBV6-4 | 14
TGTGCCAGCACCGAACCCGCGGTTGACACCATATATTTT | CASTEPAVDTIYF | . | few | TRBJ1-3 | TRBV7-9 | 13
TGTGCCAGCAGTTTACGGGGGGCCACAGATACGCAGTATTTT | CASSLRGATDTQYF | . | once | TRBJ2-3 | TRBV27 | 14
TGTGCCAGCAGCTTGGTGCACAGGGTGACCGGGGAGCTGTTTTTT | CASSLVHRVTGELFF | . | . | TRBJ2-2 | TRBV5-6 | 15
TGTGCCATCCGGGGGGGACCAAAAGAGACCCAGTACTTC | CAIRGGPKETQYF | TRBD2 | . | TRBJ2-5 | TRBV10-3 | 13
TGTGCCAGCAGTCGCCATGGCGTGGCAGAGGGTCAGCCCCAGCATTTT | CASSRHGVAEGQPQHF | . | . | TRBJ1-5 | TRBV27 | 16
TGTGCCTGGAGTGTACAACGTGAGCAGTTCTTC | CAWSVQREQFF | . | . | TRBJ2-1 | TRBV30 | 11
TGTGCCAGCAGCACATCCCTTCCACGGGACAGCACTACAACTGGAAACACCATATATTTT | CASSTSLPRDSTTTGNTIYF | TRBD1 | . | TRBJ1-3 | TRBV7-9 | 20
TGTGCCAGCAGTTTAACCAGGGGGCAGTTGCACAAAAACATTCAGTACTTC | CASSLTRGQLHKNIQYF | TRBD1 | . | TRBJ2-4 | TRBV28 | 17
TGTGCCGGCGCCGGGACTAGCTCCCACAATGAGCAGTTCTTC | CAGAGTSSHNEQFF | TRBD2 | . | TRBJ2-1 | TRBV27 | 14